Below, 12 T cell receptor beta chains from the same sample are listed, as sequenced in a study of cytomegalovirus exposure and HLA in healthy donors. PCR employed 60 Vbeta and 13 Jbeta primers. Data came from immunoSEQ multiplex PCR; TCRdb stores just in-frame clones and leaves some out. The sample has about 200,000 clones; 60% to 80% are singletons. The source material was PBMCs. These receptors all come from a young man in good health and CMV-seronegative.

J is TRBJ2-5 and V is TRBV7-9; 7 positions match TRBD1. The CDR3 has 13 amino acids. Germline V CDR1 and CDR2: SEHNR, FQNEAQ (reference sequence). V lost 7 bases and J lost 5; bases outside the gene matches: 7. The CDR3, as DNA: TGTGCCAGCATCCTAAAGGGGGCTGAGACCCAGTACTTC. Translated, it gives CASILKGAETQYF.

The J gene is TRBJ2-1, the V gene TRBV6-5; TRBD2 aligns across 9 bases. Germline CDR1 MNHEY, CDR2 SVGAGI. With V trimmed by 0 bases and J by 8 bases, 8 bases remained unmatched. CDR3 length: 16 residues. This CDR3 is CASSYSSGRGGDEQFF. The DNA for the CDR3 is TGTGCCAGCAGTTACTCTAGCGGGAGAGGGGGTGATGAGCAGTTCTTC.

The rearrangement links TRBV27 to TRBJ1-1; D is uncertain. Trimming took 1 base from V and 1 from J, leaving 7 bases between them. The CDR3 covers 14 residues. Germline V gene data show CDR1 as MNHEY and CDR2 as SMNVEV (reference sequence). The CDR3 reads CASSLFGGNTEAFF. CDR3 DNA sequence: TGTGCCAGCAGTTTATTCGGAGGGAACACTGAAGCTTTCTTT.

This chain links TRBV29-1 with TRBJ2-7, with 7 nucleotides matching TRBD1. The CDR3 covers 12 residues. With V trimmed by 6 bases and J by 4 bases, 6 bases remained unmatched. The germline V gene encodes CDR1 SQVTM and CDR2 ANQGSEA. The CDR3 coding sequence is TGCAGCGTCCTCCGGGACAGATACGAGCAGTACTTC. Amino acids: CSVLRDRYEQYF.

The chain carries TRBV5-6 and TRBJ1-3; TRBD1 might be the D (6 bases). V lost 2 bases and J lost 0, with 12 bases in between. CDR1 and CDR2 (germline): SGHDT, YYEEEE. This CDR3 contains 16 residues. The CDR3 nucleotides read TGTGCCAGCAGCTTACGCCCGGACAGCTCTGGAAACACCATATATTTT. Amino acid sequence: CASSLRPDSSGNTIYF.

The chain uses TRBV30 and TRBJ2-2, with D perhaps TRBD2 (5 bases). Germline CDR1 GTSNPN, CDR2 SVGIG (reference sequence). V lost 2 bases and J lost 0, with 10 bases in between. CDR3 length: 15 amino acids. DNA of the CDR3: TGTGCCTGGAGTCCGTACGGGGCGAACACCGGGGAGCTGTTTTTT. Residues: CAWSPYGANTGELFF.

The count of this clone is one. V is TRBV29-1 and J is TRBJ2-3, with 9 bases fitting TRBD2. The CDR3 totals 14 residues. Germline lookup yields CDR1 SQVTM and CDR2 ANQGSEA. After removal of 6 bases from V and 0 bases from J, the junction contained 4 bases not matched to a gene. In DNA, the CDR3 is TGCAGCGTAGCCACTAGCGGGAGCACAGATACGCAGTATTTT. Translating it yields CSVATSGSTDTQYF.

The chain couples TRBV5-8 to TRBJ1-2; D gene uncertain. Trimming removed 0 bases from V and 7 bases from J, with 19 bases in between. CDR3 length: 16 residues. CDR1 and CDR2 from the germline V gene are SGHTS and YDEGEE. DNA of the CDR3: TGTGCCAGCAGCTTGGAGGAGGGCCCACCTCTCCGTGGCTACACCTTC. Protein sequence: CASSLEEGPPLRGYTF.

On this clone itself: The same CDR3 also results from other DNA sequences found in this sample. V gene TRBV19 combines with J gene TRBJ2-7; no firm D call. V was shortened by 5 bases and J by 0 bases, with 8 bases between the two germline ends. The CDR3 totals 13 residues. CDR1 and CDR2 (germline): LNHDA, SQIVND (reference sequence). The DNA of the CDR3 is TGTGCCAGTAGTCAGACTCCCTCCTACGAGCAGTACTTC. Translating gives CASSQTPSYEQYF.

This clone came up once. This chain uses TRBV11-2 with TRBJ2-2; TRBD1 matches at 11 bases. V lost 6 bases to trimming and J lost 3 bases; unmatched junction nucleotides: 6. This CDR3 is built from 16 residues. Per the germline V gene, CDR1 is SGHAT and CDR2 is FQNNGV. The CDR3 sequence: CASSYGQGADTGELFF. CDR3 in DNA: TGTGCCAGCAGTTATGGACAGGGGGCAGACACCGGGGAGCTGTTTTTT.

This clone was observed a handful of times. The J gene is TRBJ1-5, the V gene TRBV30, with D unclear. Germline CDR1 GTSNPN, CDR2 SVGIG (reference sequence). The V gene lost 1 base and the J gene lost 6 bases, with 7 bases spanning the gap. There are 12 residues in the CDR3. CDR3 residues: CAWSGSSQPQHF. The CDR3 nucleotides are TGTGCCTGGAGTGGGTCGAGTCAGCCCCAGCATTTT.

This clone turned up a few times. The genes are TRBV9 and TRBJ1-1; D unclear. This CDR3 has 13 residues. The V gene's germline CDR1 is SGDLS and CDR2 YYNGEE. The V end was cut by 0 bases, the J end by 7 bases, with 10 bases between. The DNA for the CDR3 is TGTGCCAGCAGCGTAGATCCAGAGGGTGAAGCTTTCTTT. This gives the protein CASSVDPEGEAFF.